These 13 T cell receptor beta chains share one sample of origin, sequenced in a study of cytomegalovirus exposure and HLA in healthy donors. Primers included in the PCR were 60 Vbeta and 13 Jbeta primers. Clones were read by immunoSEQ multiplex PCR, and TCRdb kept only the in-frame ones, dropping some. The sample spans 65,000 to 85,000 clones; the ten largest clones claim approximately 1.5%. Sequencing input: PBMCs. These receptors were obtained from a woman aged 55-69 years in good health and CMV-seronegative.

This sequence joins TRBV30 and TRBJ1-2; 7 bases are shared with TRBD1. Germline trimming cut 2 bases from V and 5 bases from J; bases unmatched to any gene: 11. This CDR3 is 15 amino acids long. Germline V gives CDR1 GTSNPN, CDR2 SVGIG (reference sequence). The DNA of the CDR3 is TGTGCCTGGAGTCGTACCGGGACAGCCGTTTATGGCTACACCTTC. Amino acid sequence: CAWSRTGTAVYGYTF.

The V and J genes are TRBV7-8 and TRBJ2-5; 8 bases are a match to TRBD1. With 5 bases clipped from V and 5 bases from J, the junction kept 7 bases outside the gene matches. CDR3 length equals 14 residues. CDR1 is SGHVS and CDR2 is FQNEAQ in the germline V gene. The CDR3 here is CASSLNQGAETQYF. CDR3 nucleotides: TGTGCCAGCAGCCTAAATCAGGGGGCGGAGACCCAGTACTTC. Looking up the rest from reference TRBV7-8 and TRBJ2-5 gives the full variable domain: GAGVSQSPRYKVAKRGQDVALRCDPISGHVSLFWYQQALGQGPEFLTYFQNEAQLDKSGLPSDRFFAERPEGSVSTLKIQRTQQEDSAVYLCASSLNQGAETQYFGPGTRLLVL.

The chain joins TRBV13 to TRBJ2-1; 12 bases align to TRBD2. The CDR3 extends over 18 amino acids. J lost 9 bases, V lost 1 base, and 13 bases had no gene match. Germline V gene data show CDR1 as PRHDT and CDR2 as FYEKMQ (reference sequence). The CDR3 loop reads CASSLEASGRAISSEQFF. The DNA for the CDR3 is TGTGCCAGCAGCTTAGAGGCTAGCGGGAGGGCCATCTCCAGTGAGCAGTTCTTC.

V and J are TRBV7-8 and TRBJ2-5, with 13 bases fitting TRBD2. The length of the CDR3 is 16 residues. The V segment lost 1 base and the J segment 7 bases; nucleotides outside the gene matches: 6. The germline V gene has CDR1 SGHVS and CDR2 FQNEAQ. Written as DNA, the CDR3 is TGTGCCAGCAGCTTAGGGACTAGCGGGAGTTCTGGGACCCAGTACTTC. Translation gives CASSLGTSGSSGTQYF.

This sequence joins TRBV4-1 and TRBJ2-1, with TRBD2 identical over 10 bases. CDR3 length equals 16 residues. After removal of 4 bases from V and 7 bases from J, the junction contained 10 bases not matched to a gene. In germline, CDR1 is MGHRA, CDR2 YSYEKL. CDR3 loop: CASSPGSSGRYNEQFF. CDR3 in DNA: TGCGCCAGCAGCCCTGGCTCTAGCGGGAGATATAATGAGCAGTTCTTC.

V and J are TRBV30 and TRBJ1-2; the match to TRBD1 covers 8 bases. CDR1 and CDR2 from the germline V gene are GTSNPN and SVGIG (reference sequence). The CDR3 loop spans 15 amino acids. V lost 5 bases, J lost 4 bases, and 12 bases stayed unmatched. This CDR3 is CAWDRGTSWSYGYTF. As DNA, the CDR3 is TGTGCCTGGGACAGGGGAACGTCATGGAGCTATGGCTACACCTTC.

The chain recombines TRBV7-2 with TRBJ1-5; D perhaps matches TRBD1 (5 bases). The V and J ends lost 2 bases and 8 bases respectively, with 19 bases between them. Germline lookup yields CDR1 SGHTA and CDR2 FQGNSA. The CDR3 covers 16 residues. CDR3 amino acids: CASSLRAPIGGKPQHF. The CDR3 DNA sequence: TGTGCCAGCAGCTTACGGGCACCCATCGGGGGTAAGCCCCAGCATTTT.

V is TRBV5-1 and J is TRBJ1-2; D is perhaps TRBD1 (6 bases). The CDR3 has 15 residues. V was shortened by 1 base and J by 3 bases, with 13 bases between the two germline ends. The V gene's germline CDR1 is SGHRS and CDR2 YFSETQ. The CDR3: CASSLSGGNDYGYTF. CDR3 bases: TGCGCCAGCAGCTTGTCGGGGGGCAACGACTATGGCTACACCTTC. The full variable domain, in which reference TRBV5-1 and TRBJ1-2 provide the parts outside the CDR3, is KAGVTQTPRYLIKTRGQQVTLSCSPISGHRSVSWYQQTPGQGLQFLFEYFSETQRNKGNFPGRFSGRQFSNSRSEMNVSTLELGDSALYLCASSLSGGNDYGYTFGSGTRLTVV.

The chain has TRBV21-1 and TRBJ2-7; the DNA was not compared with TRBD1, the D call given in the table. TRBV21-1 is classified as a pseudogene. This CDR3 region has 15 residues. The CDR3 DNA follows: TGTGCCAGCAGCAAAGATGAGACAGGAAACTACGAGCAGTACTTC. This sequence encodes CASSKDETGNYEQYF.

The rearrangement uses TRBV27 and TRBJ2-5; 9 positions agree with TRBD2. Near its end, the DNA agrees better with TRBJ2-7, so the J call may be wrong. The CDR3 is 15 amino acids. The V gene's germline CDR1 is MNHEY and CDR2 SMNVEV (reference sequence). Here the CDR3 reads CASSRREGLRGEQYF. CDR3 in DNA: TGTGCCAGCAGCCGGCGGGAGGGCCTGAGGGGCGAGCAGTACTTC.

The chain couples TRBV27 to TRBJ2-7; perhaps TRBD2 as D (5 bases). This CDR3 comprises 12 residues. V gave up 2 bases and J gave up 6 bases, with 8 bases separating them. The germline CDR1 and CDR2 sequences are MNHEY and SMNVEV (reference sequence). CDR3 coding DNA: TGTGCCAGCAGTTTACCGGGAACCGAGCAGTACTTC. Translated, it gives CASSLPGTEQYF.

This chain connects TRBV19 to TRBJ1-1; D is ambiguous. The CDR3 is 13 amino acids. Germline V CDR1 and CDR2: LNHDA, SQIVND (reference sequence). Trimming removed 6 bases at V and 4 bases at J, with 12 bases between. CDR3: CASSSPVSTEAFF. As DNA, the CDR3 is TGTGCCAGTAGCTCCCCGGTGAGCACTGAAGCTTTCTTT.

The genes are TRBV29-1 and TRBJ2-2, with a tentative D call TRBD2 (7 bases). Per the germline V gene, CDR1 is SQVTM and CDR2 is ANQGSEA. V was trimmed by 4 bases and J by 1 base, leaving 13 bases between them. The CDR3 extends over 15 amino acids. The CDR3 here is CSVVPGGLNTGELFF. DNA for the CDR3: TGCAGCGTTGTTCCGGGGGGCTTGAACACCGGGGAGCTGTTTTTT.